This TCR beta chain was recorded in a study of cytomegalovirus exposure and HLA in healthy donors. The data were produced by immunoSEQ multiplex PCR, yet TCRdb's version contains in-frame clones alone and is incomplete. The sample records tens of thousands of clones, about 90% being singletons. The germline V gene encodes CDR1 SGHAT and CDR2 FQNNGV. The CDR3 loop spans 15 amino acids. V gave up 2 bases and J gave up 6 bases; unmatched junction bases: 4. Sequencing input: PBMCs. This clonotype was obtained from a man between 18 and 29 years old in good health and CMV-seronegative. V usage is TRBV11-2 and J usage is TRBJ2-1, with 10 nucleotides matching TRBD2. CDR3 in DNA: TGTGCCAGCAGCTTACCCAGCGGGAGGGCCAATGAGCAGTTCTTC. It codes for CASSLPSGRANEQFF. Combining the CDR3 with reference TRBV11-2 and TRBJ2-1 gives the whole variable domain EAGVAQSPRYKIIEKRQSVAFWCNPISGHATLYWYQQILGQGPKLLIQFQNNGVVDDSQLPKDRFSAERLKGVDSTLKIQPAKLEDSAVYLCASSLPSGRANEQFFGPGTRLTVL.